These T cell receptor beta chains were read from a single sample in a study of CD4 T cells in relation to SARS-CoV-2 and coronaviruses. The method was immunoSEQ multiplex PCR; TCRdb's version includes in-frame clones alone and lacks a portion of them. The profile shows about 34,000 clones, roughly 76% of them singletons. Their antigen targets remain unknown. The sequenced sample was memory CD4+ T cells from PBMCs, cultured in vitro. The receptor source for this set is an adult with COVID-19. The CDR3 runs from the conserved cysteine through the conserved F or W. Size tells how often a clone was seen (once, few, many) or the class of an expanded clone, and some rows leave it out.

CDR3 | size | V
CASSLTGWRGQYF | - | TRBV7-3
CASSEGREETQYF | - | TRBV2
CAWSPTGSSYNEQFF | - | TRBV30
CASSFYGDSNQPQHF | - | TRBV7-2
CASSQNMGSNEQYF | few | TRBV4-1
CASSSGTGNTEAFF | few | TRBV7-9
CASSTRGPRYGYTF | - | TRBV9
CASSLSWRTEAFF | - | TRBV19
CASSQGGGSQETQYF | - | TRBV4-1
CASSYETTYEQYF | - | TRBV6-6
CSASGSREQYF | few | TRBV20-1
CASSTHRAGPTDTQYF | - | TRBV7-8
CASSLSRDGGQPQHF | - | TRBV7-2
CASSFQETQYF | - | TRBV10-1
CASSAGLSGQPQHF | - | TRBV3-1/TRBV3-2
CASSPGRDRGQPQHF | few | TRBV4-1
CAWNRGFAGIGEQFF | - | TRBV30
CASSPSKGLAGGAEQYF | - | TRBV5-1
CASSYVPSYEQYF | once | TRBV6-5
CASSSQFTQYF | - | TRBV11-2
CASSRSGESSKNIQYF | once | TRBV7-9
CASSFSAEADTQYF | - | TRBV6-5
CASTTGVVRAYEQYF | - | TRBV6-5
CASSIGFYGTSGRSSEQFF | once | TRBV19
CATSDSPSGRTDTQYF | once | TRBV24-1
CASKRDRGASDSPLHF | few | TRBV2